This T cell receptor (beta chain) was recovered during a study of blood T cell repertoires in COVID-19. Study-wide background: COVID-19 samples, acute and convalescent, were from the United States, Italy and Spain.

Deletions cut 2 bases from V and 0 bases from J, with 14 bases between. CDR3 length equals 16 residues. In germline, CDR1 is MNHEY, CDR2 SVGEGT. Produced via immunoSEQ multiplex PCR; TCRdb's table is partial and in-frame only. The sample carries about 150,000 clones, around 90% recorded once. Sequenced sample: peripheral blood. This sequence originates from a middle-aged man with acute or convalescent COVID-19. The chain links TRBV6-2 or TRBV6-3 to TRBJ2-7; tentative D call: TRBD1 (6 bases). The CDR3 DNA is TGTGCCAGCAGTTACACCACAGGGACCAGCTCCTACGAGCAGTACGTC. Amino acids: CASSYTTGTSSYEQYV.